The 3 T cell receptor beta chains below all came from one sample that was sequenced in a study of regulatory T cells in long-lasting Graves disease. Stated time point: persistent/refractory GD, antithyroid drugs over 5 years with positive TRAb. PBMCs provided the RNA from which the TCR library was made. The authors built TCR beta libraries using iRepertoire HTBI primers and Arm-PCR of CDR3 regions. Each CDR3 protein is one row after TCRdb ran MiXCR on the multiplex PCR reads. The top ten hold roughly 27% of the sample, which has 300,000 or so distinct CDR3 sequences, roughly 21% seen once. The sample was peripheral blood mononuclear cells (PBMCs), taken when the disease was refractory, from a patient treated with antithyroid drugs. The receptor set was obtained from a female donor with Graves disease.

This clonotype showed up many times. J is TRBJ2-3 and V is TRBV11-2; no definite D call. Trimming shortened V by 3 bases and J by 2 bases, and 9 bases separated the two germline ends. Germline V gene data show CDR1 as SGHAT and CDR2 as FQNNGV. The CDR3 runs to 14 residues. The CDR3 DNA follows: TGTGCCAGCAGCTTGGGCGGTTTCACAGATACGCAGTATTTT. This gives the protein CASSLGGFTDTQYF.

This CDR3 reads CASSPQGAPYEQYF. DNA for the CDR3: TGTGCCAGCAGCCCCCAGGGCGCCCCCTACGAGCAGTACTTC. V is TRBV7-9 and J is TRBJ2-7; a possible D gene is TRBD1 (5 bases). The CDR3 spans 14 residues. Germline CDR1 SEHNR, CDR2 FQNEAQ (reference sequence). V gave up 5 bases and J gave up 2 bases, with 13 bases separating them.

This clonotype was counted only a few times. A far bigger clonotype differs at one base, so this is likely a read error. The chain combines TRBV12-3 or TRBV12-4 with TRBJ2-6; D is uncertain. The CDR3 has 15 amino acids. The V end was cut by 2 bases, the J end by 0 bases, with 5 bases between. The CDR3 DNA follows: TGTGCCAGCAGTTTAACGAGCTCTGGGGCCAACGTCCTGACTTTC. This translates into CASSLTSSGANVLTF.